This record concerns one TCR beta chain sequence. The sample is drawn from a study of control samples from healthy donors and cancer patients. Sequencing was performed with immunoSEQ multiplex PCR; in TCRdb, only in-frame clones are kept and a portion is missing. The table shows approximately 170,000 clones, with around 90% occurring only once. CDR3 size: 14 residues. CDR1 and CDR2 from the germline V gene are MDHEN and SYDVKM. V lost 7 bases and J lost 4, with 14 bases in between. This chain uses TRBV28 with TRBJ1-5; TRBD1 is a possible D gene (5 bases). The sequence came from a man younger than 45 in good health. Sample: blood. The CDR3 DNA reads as TGTGCCAGCACTTCCAGGGTGCGGAATCAGCCCCAGCATTTT. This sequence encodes CASTSRVRNQPQHF. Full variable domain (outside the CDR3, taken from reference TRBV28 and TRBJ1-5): DVKVTQSSRYLVKRTGEKVFLECVQDMDHENMFWYRQDPGLGLRLIYFSYDVKMKEKGDIPEGYSVSREKKERFSLILESASTNQTSMYLCASTSRVRNQPQHFGDGTRLSIL.